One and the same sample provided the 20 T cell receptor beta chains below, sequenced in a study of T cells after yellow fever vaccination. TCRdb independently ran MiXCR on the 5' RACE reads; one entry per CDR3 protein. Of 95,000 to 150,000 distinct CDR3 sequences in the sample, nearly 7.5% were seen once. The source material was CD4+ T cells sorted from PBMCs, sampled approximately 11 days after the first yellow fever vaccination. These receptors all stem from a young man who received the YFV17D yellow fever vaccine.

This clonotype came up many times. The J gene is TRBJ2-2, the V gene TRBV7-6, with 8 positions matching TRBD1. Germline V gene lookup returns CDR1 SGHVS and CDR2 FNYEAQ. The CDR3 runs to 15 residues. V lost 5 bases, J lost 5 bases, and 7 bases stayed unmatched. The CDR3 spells CASSRQGMTTGELFF. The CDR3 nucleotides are TGTGCCAGCAGCAGACAGGGGATGACGACCGGGGAGCTGTTTTTT.

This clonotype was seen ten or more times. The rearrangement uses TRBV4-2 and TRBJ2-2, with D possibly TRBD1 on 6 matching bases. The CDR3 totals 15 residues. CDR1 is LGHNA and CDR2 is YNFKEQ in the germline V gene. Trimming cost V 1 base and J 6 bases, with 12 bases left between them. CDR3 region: CASSQGTERSGELFF. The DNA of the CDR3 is TGTGCCAGCAGCCAAGGGACAGAAAGGTCCGGGGAGCTGTTTTTT.

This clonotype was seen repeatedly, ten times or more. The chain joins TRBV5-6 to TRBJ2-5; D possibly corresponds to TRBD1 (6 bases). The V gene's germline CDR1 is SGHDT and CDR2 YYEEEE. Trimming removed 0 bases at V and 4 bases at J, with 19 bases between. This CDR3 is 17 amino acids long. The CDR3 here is CASSLARTELLPETQYF. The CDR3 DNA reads TGTGCCAGCAGCTTGGCTAGGACAGAGTTACTTCCAGAGACCCAGTACTTC.

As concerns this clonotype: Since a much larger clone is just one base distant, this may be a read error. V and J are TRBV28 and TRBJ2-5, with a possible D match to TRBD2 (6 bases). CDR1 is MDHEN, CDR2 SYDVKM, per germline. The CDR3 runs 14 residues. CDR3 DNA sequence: TGTCCCAGCAGCCCCCCGCGGGGCTGGGAGACCCAGTACTTC. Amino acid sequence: CPSSPPRGWETQYF.

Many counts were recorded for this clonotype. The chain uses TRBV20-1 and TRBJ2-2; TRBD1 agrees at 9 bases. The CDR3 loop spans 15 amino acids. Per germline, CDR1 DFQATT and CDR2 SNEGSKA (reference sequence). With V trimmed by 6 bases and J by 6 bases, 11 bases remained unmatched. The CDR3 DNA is TGCAGTGCACTCAGGAACAGGGGGCGACCCGGGGAGCTGTTTTTT. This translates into CSALRNRGRPGELFF.

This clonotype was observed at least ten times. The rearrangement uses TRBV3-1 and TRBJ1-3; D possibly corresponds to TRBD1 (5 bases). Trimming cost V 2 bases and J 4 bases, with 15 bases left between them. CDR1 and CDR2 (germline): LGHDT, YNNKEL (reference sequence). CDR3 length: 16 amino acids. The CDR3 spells CASSQTSGLSGNTIYF. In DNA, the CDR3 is TGTGCCAGCAGCCAAACTTCGGGGCTGTCCGGAAACACCATATATTTT. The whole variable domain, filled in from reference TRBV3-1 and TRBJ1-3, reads DTAVSQTPKYLVTQMGNDKSIKCEQNLGHDTMYWYKQDSKKFLKIMFSYNNKELIINETVPNRFSPKSPDKAHLNLHINSLELGDSAVYFCASSQTSGLSGNTIYFGEGSWLTVV.

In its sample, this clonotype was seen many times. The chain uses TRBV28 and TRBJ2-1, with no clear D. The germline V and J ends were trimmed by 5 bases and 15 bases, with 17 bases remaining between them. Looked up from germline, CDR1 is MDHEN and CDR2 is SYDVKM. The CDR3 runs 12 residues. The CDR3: CASSPGPTPGFF. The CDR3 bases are TGTGCCAGCAGTCCAGGACCCACACCGGGGTTCTTC. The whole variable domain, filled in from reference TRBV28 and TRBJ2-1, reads DVKVTQSSRYLVKRTGEKVFLECVQDMDHENMFWYRQDPGLGLRLIYFSYDVKMKEKGDIPEGYSVSREKKERFSLILESASTNQTSMYLCASSPGPTPGFFGPGTRLTVL.

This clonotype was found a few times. CDR3 residues: CASSPRTGRPELFF. Here the CDR3 DNA reads TGCGCCAGCAGCCCCCGGACAGGGCGCCCGGAGCTGTTTTTT. The chain recombines TRBV4-3 with TRBJ2-2; 8 bases line up with TRBD1. The CDR3 has 14 amino acids. Germline assignment: CDR1 LGHNA and CDR2 YSLEER. The ends lost 4 bases at V and 10 bases at J; junction bases unmatched: 8.

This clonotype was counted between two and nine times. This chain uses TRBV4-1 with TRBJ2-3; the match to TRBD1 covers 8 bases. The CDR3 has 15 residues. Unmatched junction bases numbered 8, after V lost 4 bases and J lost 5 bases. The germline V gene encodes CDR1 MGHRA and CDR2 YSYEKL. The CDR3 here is CASSPSGQGKDTQYF. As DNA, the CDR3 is TGCGCCAGCAGCCCCTCAGGACAGGGTAAAGATACGCAGTATTTT.

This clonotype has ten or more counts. The CDR3 region is CASSLKKTHFGNEQFF. CDR3 DNA: TGTGCCAGCAGCTTGAAAAAGACCCATTTTGGCAATGAGCAGTTCTTC. The V gene is TRBV3-1, the J gene TRBJ2-1; D gene ambiguous. V shed 5 bases and J shed 6 bases, with 20 bases lying between them. Germline V lookup: CDR1 LGHDT, CDR2 YNNKEL (reference sequence). This CDR3 region has 16 residues.

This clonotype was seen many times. The DNA of the CDR3 is TGCGCCAGCAGCCGAACGGACAGGTCCACCGGGGAGCTGTTTTTT. This sequence encodes CASSRTDRSTGELFF. The chain joins TRBV4-3 to TRBJ2-2; 7 nucleotides align to TRBD1. The CDR3 consists of 15 residues. With V trimmed by 4 bases and J by 4 bases, 6 bases remained unmatched. The V gene's germline CDR1 is LGHNA and CDR2 YSLEER.

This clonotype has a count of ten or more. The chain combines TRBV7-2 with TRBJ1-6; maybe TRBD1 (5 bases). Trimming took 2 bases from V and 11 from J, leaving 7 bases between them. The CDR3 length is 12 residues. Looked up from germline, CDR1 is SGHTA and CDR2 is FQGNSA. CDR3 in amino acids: CASSLPGTPLHF. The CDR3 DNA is TGTGCCAGCAGCTTACCAGGGACACCCCTCCACTTT.

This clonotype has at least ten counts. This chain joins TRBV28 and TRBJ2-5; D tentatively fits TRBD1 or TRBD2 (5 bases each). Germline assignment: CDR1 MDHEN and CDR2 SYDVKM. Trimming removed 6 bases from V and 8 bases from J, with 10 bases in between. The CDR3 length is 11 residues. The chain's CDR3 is CASRGDITQYF. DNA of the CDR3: TGTGCCAGCAGGGGGGATATAACCCAGTACTTC.

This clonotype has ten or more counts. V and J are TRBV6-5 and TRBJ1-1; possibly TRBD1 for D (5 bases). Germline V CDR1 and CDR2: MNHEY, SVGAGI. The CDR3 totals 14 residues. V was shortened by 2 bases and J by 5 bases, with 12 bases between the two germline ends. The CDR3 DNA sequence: TGTGCCAGCAGTTACGGGGGGGGGAGTACTGAAGCTTTCTTT. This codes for CASSYGGGSTEAFF.

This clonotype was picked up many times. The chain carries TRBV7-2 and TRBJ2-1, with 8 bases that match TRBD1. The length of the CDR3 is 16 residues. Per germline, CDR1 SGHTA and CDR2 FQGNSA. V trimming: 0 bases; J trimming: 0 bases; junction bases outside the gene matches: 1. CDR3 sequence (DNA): TGTGCCAGCAGCTTAGCCGGGACAGGCTCCTACAATGAGCAGTTCTTC. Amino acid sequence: CASSLAGTGSYNEQFF. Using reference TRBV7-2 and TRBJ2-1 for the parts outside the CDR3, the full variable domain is GAGVSQSPSNKVTEKGKDVELRCDPISGHTALYWYRQSLGQGLEFLIYFQGNSAPDKSGLPSDRFSAERTGGSVSTLTIQRTQQEDSAVYLCASSLAGTGSYNEQFFGPGTRLTVL.

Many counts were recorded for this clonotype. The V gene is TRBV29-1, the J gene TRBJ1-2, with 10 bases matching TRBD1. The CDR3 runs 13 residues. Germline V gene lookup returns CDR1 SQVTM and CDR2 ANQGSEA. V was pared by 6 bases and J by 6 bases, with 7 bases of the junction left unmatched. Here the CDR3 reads CSVDSTGGDGYTF. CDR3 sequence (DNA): TGCAGCGTCGACTCGACAGGGGGCGATGGCTACACCTTC.

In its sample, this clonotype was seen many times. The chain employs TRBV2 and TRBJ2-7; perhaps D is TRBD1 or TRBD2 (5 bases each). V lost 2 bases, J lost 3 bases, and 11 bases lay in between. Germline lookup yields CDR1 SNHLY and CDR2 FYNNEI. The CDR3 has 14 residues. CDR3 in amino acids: CASSEFGAGYEQYF. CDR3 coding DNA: TGTGCCAGCAGTGAATTCGGGGCTGGCTACGAGCAGTACTTC.

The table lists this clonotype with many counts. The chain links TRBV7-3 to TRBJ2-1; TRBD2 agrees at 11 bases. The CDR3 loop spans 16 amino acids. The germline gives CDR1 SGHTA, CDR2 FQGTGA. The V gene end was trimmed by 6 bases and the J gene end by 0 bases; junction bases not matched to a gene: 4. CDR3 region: CASRSSGGSSYNEQFF. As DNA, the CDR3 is TGTGCCAGCAGATCTAGCGGGGGGAGCTCCTACAATGAGCAGTTCTTC. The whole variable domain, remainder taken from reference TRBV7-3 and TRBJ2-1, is GAGVSQTPSNKVTEKGKYVELRCDPISGHTALYWYRQSLGQGPEFLIYFQGTGAADDSGLPNDRFFAVRPEGSVSTLKIQRTERGDSAVYLCASRSSGGSSYNEQFFGPGTRLTVL.

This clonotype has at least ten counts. CDR3 amino acids: CASSPRMGGRKSQETQYF. In nucleotides, the CDR3 is TGTGCCAGCAGCCCTCGGATGGGAGGGCGTAAATCCCAAGAGACCCAGTACTTC. The rearrangement joins TRBV9 to TRBJ2-5; the match to TRBD2 covers 7 bases. The length of the CDR3 is 18 residues. Trimming took 4 bases from V and 1 from J; bases not matched to a gene: 16. The germline CDR1 and CDR2 sequences are SGDLS and YYNGEE. The variable domain in full, with the rest retrieved from reference TRBV9 and TRBJ2-5, is DSGVTQTPKHLITATGQRVTLRCSPRSGDLSVYWYQQSLDQGLQFLIQYYNGEERAKGNILERFSAQQFPDLHSELNLSSLELGDSALYFCASSPRMGGRKSQETQYFGPGTRLLVL.

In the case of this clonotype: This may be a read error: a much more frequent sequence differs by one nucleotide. CDR3 in amino acids: CASSEDSGEGASGELFF. The CDR3 region has the DNA TGTGCCAGCAGCGAGGACAGCGGCGAGGGGGCCTCTGGGGAGCTGTTTTTT. The chain has TRBV9 and TRBJ2-2, with 7 bases that match TRBD1. The CDR3 is 17 residues long. V was pared by 3 bases and J by 8 bases, with 16 bases of the junction left unmatched. CDR1 is SGDLS, CDR2 YYNGEE, per germline.